These T cell receptor beta chains were read from a single sample in a study of T cells in Graves' hyperthyroidism and ophthalmopathy. TCRdb recomputed calls from the multiplex PCR reads with MiXCR, one row per CDR3 protein. The sample lists over 500,000 distinct CDR3 sequences, 17% occurring once. The sample was blood. These receptors came from a woman younger than 35 with Graves' ophthalmopathy. The CDR3 runs from the conserved cysteine through the conserved F or W. Fields, in order: clone size, V gene, D gene, J gene, CDR3 DNA, CDR3 protein. A D gene is named only where the DNA matches it firmly. Where a row states a size, it is once, few, many or the class of an expanded clone; other rows omit it.

clone_size: NA; v_call: TRBV3-1; d_call: NA; j_call: TRBJ1-4; cdr3_nt: TGTGCCAGCAGCCAAGTCAGAAGCGTGGCTAATGAAAAACTGTTTTTT; cdr3_aa: CASSQVRSVANEKLFF
clone_size: many; v_call: TRBV20-1; d_call: NA; j_call: TRBJ1-1; cdr3_nt: TGCACCACGGGGGGGGTGGCTGAAGCTTTCTTT; cdr3_aa: CTTGGVAEAFF
clone_size: NA; v_call: TRBV6-1; d_call: NA; j_call: TRBJ1-2; cdr3_nt: TGTGCCAGCAGTGAAGCAGGGCCTCGATATGGCTACACCTTC; cdr3_aa: CASSEAGPRYGYTF
clone_size: NA; v_call: TRBV15; d_call: NA; j_call: TRBJ1-1; cdr3_nt: TGTGCCACCAGCAGAGAGCGGAACACTGAAGCTTTCTTT; cdr3_aa: CATSRERNTEAFF
clone_size: NA; v_call: TRBV30; d_call: NA; j_call: TRBJ1-1; cdr3_nt: TGTGCCGGGACCATGTTGGGGGCTCTGAACACTGAAGCTTTCTTT; cdr3_aa: CAGTMLGALNTEAFF
clone_size: NA; v_call: TRBV3-1; d_call: TRBD2; j_call: TRBJ2-5; cdr3_nt: TGTGCCAGCAGTCCCGAATCGGGGGGGGAGACCCAGTACTTC; cdr3_aa: CASSPESGGETQYF
clone_size: many; v_call: TRBV20-1; d_call: NA; j_call: TRBJ2-3; cdr3_nt: TGCAGTGCAAAAAACAGGGCTAGCGGTGGGGATACGCAGTATTTT; cdr3_aa: CSAKNRASGGDTQYF
clone_size: many; v_call: TRBV7-2; d_call: NA; j_call: TRBJ1-2; cdr3_nt: TGTGCCAGCAGCTTAGCAGCGTCCTATGGCTACACCTTC; cdr3_aa: CASSLAASYGYTF
clone_size: NA; v_call: TRBV2; d_call: TRBD2; j_call: TRBJ2-2; cdr3_nt: TGTGCCAGCAGGGGCTGGGGCAGGCGGGCTAGCGGGAGGACTAACACCGAGGAGCTGTTTTTT; cdr3_aa: CASRGWGRRASGRTNTEELFF
clone_size: NA; v_call: TRBV28; d_call: NA; j_call: TRBJ2-2; cdr3_nt: TGTGCCAGCAGTTTATACTCGGGCGGTGGGGAGCTGTTTTTT; cdr3_aa: CASSLYSGGGELFF
clone_size: NA; v_call: TRBV30; d_call: NA; j_call: TRBJ1-1; cdr3_nt: TGTGCCTGGAGTCACCCTTCAAGCGGAGGGAACACTGTAGCTTTCTTT; cdr3_aa: CAWSHPSSGGNTVAFF
clone_size: many; v_call: TRBV2; d_call: NA; j_call: TRBJ1-2; cdr3_nt: TGTGCCAGCGGCGAGGCCGGGACACGTGGCTACACCTTC; cdr3_aa: CASGEAGTRGYTF
clone_size: many; v_call: TRBV13; d_call: NA; j_call: TRBJ2-3; cdr3_nt: TGTGCCAGCCGGGACTTACCCTCACATACGCAGTATTTT; cdr3_aa: CASRDLPSHTQYF
clone_size: many; v_call: TRBV5-1; d_call: TRBD1; j_call: TRBJ1-3; cdr3_nt: TGCGCCAGCAGGACAGGGGGCGACGACACCATATATTTT; cdr3_aa: CASRTGGDDTIYF
clone_size: NA; v_call: TRBV2; d_call: TRBD2; j_call: TRBJ2-1; cdr3_nt: TGTGCCAGCAGTGAATGGACTAGCGGGGGGGCCGATGAGCAGTTCTTC; cdr3_aa: CASSEWTSGGADEQFF
clone_size: few; v_call: TRBV15; d_call: TRBD2; j_call: TRBJ2-2; cdr3_nt: TGTGCCACCAGCCGACTAGCGGAAGTCGGGGAGCTGTTTTTT; cdr3_aa: CATSRLAEVGELFF
clone_size: few; v_call: TRBV28; d_call: TRBD1; j_call: TRBJ1-6; cdr3_nt: TGTGCCAGCAGTCTCCCCCCCTGGACAGGGAGCTCCTATAATTCACCCCTCCACTTT; cdr3_aa: CASSLPPWTGSSYNSPLHF
clone_size: NA; v_call: TRBV15; d_call: NA; j_call: TRBJ2-7; cdr3_nt: TGTGCCACCAGCAGAGATCCCAGCGAGCAGTACTTC; cdr3_aa: CATSRDPSEQYF
clone_size: few; v_call: TRBV6-1; d_call: TRBD1; j_call: TRBJ1-1; cdr3_nt: TGTGCCAGCAGTGAGCCAACAGGGGGCTCTTTGAACACTGAAGCTTTCTTT; cdr3_aa: CASSEPTGGSLNTEAFF
clone_size: many; v_call: TRBV2; d_call: TRBD2; j_call: TRBJ2-7; cdr3_nt: TGTGCCAGCAGAGCGGGGATCTCCTACGAGCAGTACTTC; cdr3_aa: CASRAGISYEQYF
clone_size: NA; v_call: TRBV30; d_call: NA; j_call: TRBJ1-3; cdr3_nt: TGTGCCTGGAGTGTACTACCCGACTCCTCTGGAAACACCATATATTTT; cdr3_aa: CAWSVLPDSSGNTIYF
clone_size: NA; v_call: TRBV19; d_call: NA; j_call: TRBJ1-2; cdr3_nt: TGTGCCAGTAGTCAAAGCGCGGGGGCTGGCTACACCTTC; cdr3_aa: CASSQSAGAGYTF
clone_size: many; v_call: TRBV3-1; d_call: TRBD1; j_call: TRBJ2-1; cdr3_nt: TGTGCCAGCAGCCAAGTTCGGACAGGGATGAATGAGCAGTTCTTC; cdr3_aa: CASSQVRTGMNEQFF
clone_size: many; v_call: TRBV28; d_call: TRBD1; j_call: TRBJ2-2; cdr3_nt: TGTGCCAGCAGTTTCTTCGGGACAGGAGACACCGGGGAGCTGTTTTTT; cdr3_aa: CASSFFGTGDTGELFF
clone_size: many; v_call: TRBV3-1; d_call: TRBD1; j_call: TRBJ1-2; cdr3_nt: TGTGCCAGCAGCCACAAGACAGGGGGTAACTATGGCTACACCTTC; cdr3_aa: CASSHKTGGNYGYTF
clone_size: many; v_call: TRBV28; d_call: TRBD1; j_call: TRBJ1-2; cdr3_nt: TGTGCCAGCAGAGTCGGACAGGGCCATGGCTACACCTTC; cdr3_aa: CASRVGQGHGYTF
clone_size: many; v_call: TRBV5-1; d_call: NA; j_call: TRBJ2-1; cdr3_nt: TGCGCCAGCAGCTTGAGGTCCAATGAGCAGTTCTTC; cdr3_aa: CASSLRSNEQFF
clone_size: NA; v_call: TRBV13; d_call: TRBD2; j_call: TRBJ2-1; cdr3_nt: TGTGCCAACAGCGTAGGGTCGGGAGGGGCCGGCAATGAGCAGTTCTTC; cdr3_aa: CANSVGSGGAGNEQFF
clone_size: many; v_call: TRBV28; d_call: NA; j_call: TRBJ2-3; cdr3_nt: TGTGCCAGCAGTTTAATACGGGACCCCTTGCAGTATTTT; cdr3_aa: CASSLIRDPLQYF
clone_size: NA; v_call: TRBV5-6; d_call: TRBD1; j_call: TRBJ1-5; cdr3_nt: TGTGCCAGCAGCTGGGGACAGGGGCCCTATCAGCCCCAGCATTTT; cdr3_aa: CASSWGQGPYQPQHF
clone_size: few; v_call: TRBV6-1; d_call: TRBD1; j_call: TRBJ2-7; cdr3_nt: TGTGCCAGCAGTGGGACAGGGTCTAGCGACGAGCAGTACTTC; cdr3_aa: CASSGTGSSDEQYF
clone_size: few; v_call: TRBV19; d_call: NA; j_call: TRBJ1-5; cdr3_nt: TGTGCCAGTAGTATAGCAGCGGCCCCTAGTGGCCGTCAGCCCCAGCATTTT; cdr3_aa: CASSIAAAPSGRQPQHF
clone_size: few; v_call: TRBV3-1; d_call: NA; j_call: TRBJ2-3; cdr3_nt: TGTGCCAGCAGCCAAGTAGGCAGGGACGAGGTCACAGATACGCAGTATTTT; cdr3_aa: CASSQVGRDEVTDTQYF
clone_size: many; v_call: TRBV7-2; d_call: TRBD1; j_call: TRBJ2-2; cdr3_nt: TGTGCCAGCAGCTCAGACAGGGTCACCGGGGAGCTGTTTTTT; cdr3_aa: CASSSDRVTGELFF
clone_size: NA; v_call: TRBV7-2; d_call: NA; j_call: TRBJ1-6; cdr3_nt: TGTGCCAGCAGCTTAACCCCAGGGGATAATTCACCCCTCCACTTT; cdr3_aa: CASSLTPGDNSPLHF